The present TCR beta chain was sequenced within a study of blood T cell repertoires in COVID-19. Study-wide background: Both acute and convalescent COVID-19 samples were obtained from the United States, Italy and Spain. Nucleic acid was either cDNA or gDNA, and it came from T cells, B-cell-depleted T cells, or PBMCs.

Study processing details: How many nucleated cells were present was estimated from reference gene primer amplification. Produced via immunoSEQ multiplex PCR; TCRdb's table is partial and in-frame only. V and J calls and clone size are as listed in that table; D and trimming were resolved from the DNA. The repertoire holds under 450,000 clones, with about 87% as singletons. The CDR3 is 11 amino acids. Germline V lookup: CDR1 SQVTM, CDR2 ANQGSEA. Deletions cut 3 bases from V and 7 bases from J, with 9 bases between. One Seattle source followed patients from active infection through their disease course.

The sequencing input was peripheral blood. The chain combines TRBV29-1 with TRBJ1-1; unclear D gene. The sequence derives from a woman in her fifties or sixties with COVID-19, enrolled during active disease. The CDR3 sequence: CSVEVGLEAFF. The CDR3 bases are TGCAGCGTTGAGGTAGGACTTGAAGCTTTCTTT.